This TCR beta chain was sequenced in a study of cytomegalovirus exposure and HLA in healthy donors. Study results and caveats: In vitro assays verified that three CMV-associated chains recognized CMV antigens specifically. Previous analysis showed most TCR beta V segments were productive about 87% or about 30% of the time. Several of the most significant clusters appeared, in a later analysis, to be linked to common viral pathogens. There were reportedly fewer N-insertions in an Asian-associated ancestry cluster than the roughly 670-donor mean, in a later analysis.

The V gene lost 1 base and the J gene lost 0 bases, with 10 bases spanning the gap. Germline V gene lookup returns CDR1 SEHNR and CDR2 FQNEAQ (reference sequence). The CDR3 is 16 residues long. Comment on this clone: What it binds is not known.

Primers: 60 Vbeta forward and 13 Jbeta reverse. Using immunoSEQ multiplex PCR, the repertoire was profiled, and TCRdb retains in-frame clones only, with some absent. The repertoire holds some 150,000 clones, roughly 80% seen once, with 3.3% in the top ten. The genes are TRBV7-9 and TRBJ1-5; D ambiguous. The source is a man aged 40-49 years in good health and CMV-seronegative. The sample consisted of PBMCs. The CDR3 protein is CASSLDAGYSNQPQHF. The CDR3 DNA follows: TGTGCCAGCAGCTTAGACGCAGGATATAGCAATCAGCCCCAGCATTTT.